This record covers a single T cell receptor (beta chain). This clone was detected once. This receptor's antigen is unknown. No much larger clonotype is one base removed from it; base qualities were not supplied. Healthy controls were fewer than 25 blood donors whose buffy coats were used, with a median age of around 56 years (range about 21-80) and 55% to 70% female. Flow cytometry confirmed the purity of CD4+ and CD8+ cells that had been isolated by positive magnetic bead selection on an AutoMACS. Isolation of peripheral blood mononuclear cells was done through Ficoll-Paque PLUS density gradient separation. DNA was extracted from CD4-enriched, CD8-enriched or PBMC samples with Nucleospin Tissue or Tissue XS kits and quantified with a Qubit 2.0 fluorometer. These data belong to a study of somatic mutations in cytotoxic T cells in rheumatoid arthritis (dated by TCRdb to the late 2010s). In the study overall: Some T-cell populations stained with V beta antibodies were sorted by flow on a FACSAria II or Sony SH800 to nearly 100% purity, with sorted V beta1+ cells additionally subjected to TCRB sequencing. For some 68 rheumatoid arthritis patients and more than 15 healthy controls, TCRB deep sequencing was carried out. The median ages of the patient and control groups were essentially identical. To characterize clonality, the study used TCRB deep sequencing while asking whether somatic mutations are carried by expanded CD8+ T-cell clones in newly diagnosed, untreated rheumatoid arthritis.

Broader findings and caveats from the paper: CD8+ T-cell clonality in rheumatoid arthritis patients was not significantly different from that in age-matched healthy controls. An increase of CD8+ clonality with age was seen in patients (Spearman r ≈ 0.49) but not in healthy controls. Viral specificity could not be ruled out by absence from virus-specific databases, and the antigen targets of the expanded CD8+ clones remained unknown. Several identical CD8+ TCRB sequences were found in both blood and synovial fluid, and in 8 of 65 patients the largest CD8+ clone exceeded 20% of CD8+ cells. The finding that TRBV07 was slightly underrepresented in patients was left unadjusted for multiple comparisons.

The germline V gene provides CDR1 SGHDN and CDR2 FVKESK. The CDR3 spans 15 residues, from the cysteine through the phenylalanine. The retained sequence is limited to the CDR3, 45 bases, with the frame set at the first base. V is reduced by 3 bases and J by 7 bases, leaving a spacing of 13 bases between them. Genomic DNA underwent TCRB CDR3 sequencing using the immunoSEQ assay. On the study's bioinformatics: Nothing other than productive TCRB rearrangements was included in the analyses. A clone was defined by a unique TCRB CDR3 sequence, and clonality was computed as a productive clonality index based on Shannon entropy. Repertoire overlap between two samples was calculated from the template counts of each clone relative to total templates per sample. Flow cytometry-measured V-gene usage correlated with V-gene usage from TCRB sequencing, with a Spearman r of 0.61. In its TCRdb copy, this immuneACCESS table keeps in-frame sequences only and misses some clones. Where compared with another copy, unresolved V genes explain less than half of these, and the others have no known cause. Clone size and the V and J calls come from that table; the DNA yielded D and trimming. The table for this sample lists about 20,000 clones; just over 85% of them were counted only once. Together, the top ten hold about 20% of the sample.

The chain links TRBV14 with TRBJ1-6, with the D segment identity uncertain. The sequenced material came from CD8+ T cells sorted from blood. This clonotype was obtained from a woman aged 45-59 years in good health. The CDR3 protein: CASSHDGPGNSPLHF. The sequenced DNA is TGTGCCAGCAGCCACGATGGTCCTGGGAATTCACCCCTCCACTTT.